This note documents a single T cell receptor (beta chain) sequence. Methods used by the authors: Amplifying reference gene primers gave estimates of nucleated cell counts. The assay was immunoSEQ multiplex PCR, and TCRdb's table has in-frame clones only and misses some. Clonal size and the V and J genes are those of that table, whereas D and trimming came from the DNA. The top ten clones hold around 27% of a sample with 100,000 to 150,000 clones, 85% of them seen once. This specimen comes from a study of blood T cell repertoires in COVID-19. Study as a whole: The samples span acute and convalescent COVID-19 from the United States, Italy and Spain. T cells, B-cell-depleted T cells, or PBMCs provided the cDNA or gDNA that served as material.

V was pared by 4 bases and J by 3 bases, with 10 bases between. Germline V lookup: CDR1 SGDLS, CDR2 YYNGEE. The length of the CDR3 is 13 residues. The sequencing input was peripheral blood. The V gene is TRBV9, the J gene TRBJ1-1; possibly TRBD1 for D (5 bases). This TCR was sampled from a woman of 80 years or more with acute or convalescent COVID-19. The DNA of the CDR3 is TGTGCCAGCAGCCCGCGGGGGTACACTGAAGCTTTCTTT. This gives the protein CASSPRGYTEAFF.